Following are 17 T cell receptor beta chains from one sample sequenced in a study of shared T cell receptors in the human thymus (dated by TCRdb to about 2021). Receptors were amplified or captured by the immunoSEQ multiplex PCR assay. This is the immuneACCESS table as TCRdb keeps it, with only in-frame sequences that have V and J called. A part of the clones is gone; compared with another copy, unresolved V genes explain less than half, and the rest is unexplained. The sample table lists some 720,000 clones, more than 75% of them with a count of one. The ten most abundant clones make up 0.01% of the sample. Separately, the same data were catalogued under a study of human thymus T cells.

The sample comprised thymocytes. Source of these receptors: a boy in the first two years of life with a congenital heart defect. Donor details come from another sample of the same person, matched by shared clones.

A few counts support this clone. The chain carries TRBV5-6 and TRBJ2-3; possible D gene TRBD2, 6 bases. The germline V gene encodes CDR1 SGHDT and CDR2 YYEEEE. This CDR3 comprises 16 residues. V was pared by 4 bases and J by 2 bases, with 17 bases between. The CDR3 sequence: CASSPVGSGATDTQYF. The CDR3 nucleotides read TGTGCCAGCAGCCCCGTCGGGAGTGGGGCCACAGATACGCAGTATTTT. Full variable domain (rest looked up from reference TRBV5-6 and TRBJ2-3): DAGVTQSPTHLIKTRGQQVTLRCSPKSGHDTVSWYQQALGQGPQFIFQYYEEEERQRGNFPDRFSGHQFPNYSSELNVNALLLGDSALYLCASSPVGSGATDTQYFGPGTRLTVL.

This clone was seen more than once but under ten times. The V and J genes are TRBV4-3 and TRBJ2-1; 10 nucleotides align to TRBD2. The CDR3 runs to 16 residues. Germline V gene data show CDR1 as LGHNA and CDR2 as YSLEER. V was clipped by 1 base and J by 2 bases; unmatched bases: 2. The CDR3 DNA follows: TGCGCCAGCAGCCAAGCAACTAGCGGGACCTACAATGAGCAGTTCTTC. It specifies CASSQATSGTYNEQFF.

The chain links TRBV7-2 to TRBJ2-1; TRBD2 matches 10 bases. With 1 base clipped from V and 1 base from J, the junction kept 7 bases outside the gene matches. The germline gives CDR1 SGHTA, CDR2 FQGNSA. The CDR3 is 18 amino acids. The CDR3 region is CASSLGIGLAESYNEQFF. DNA of the CDR3: TGTGCCAGCAGCTTAGGTATCGGACTAGCGGAGTCCTACAATGAGCAGTTCTTC.

The V call is TRBV4-3, the J call TRBJ2-1; 10 nucleotides align to TRBD2. Trimming cost V 0 bases and J 4 bases; bases outside gene matches: 12. Germline CDR1 reads LGHNA; CDR2 reads YSLEER. CDR3 size: 19 residues. CDR3: CASSQDYQREGPGYNEQFF. As DNA, the CDR3 is TGCGCCAGCAGCCAAGATTACCAGCGGGAGGGCCCTGGGTACAATGAGCAGTTCTTC.

This clone was detected only a few times. The chain is built from TRBV5-6 and TRBJ2-1; possibly TRBD2 for D (6 bases). V dropped 4 bases and J dropped 0 bases, with 17 bases sitting between them. This CDR3 is built from 17 residues. Germline-derived CDR1 and CDR2 are SGHDT and YYEEEE. This chain's CDR3 is CASSLNRTTSSYNEQFF. CDR3 in DNA: TGTGCCAGCAGCCTAAACCGGACTACGAGCTCCTACAATGAGCAGTTCTTC.

The chain employs TRBV7-9 and TRBJ2-7; TRBD2 aligns across 11 bases. CDR1 is SEHNR, CDR2 FQNEAQ, per germline (reference sequence). The CDR3 is made up of 15 amino acids. V was clipped by 5 bases and J by 2 bases; unmatched bases: 5. Here the CDR3 DNA reads TGTGCCAGCAGCCATACTAGCGGGAGCACCTACGAGCAGTACTTC. Translating gives CASSHTSGSTYEQYF.

The genes are TRBV5-1 and TRBJ1-1, with D possibly being TRBD1 (5 bases). The V end lost 2 bases, the J end lost 1 base, and 12 bases lay between the germline ends. Germline assignment: CDR1 SGHRS and CDR2 YFSETQ. The CDR3 spans 15 residues. The CDR3 DNA follows: TGCGCCAGCAGCTTCAGAGGACATCGGAACACTGAAGCTTTCTTT. This gives the protein CASSFRGHRNTEAFF. Together with reference TRBV5-1 and TRBJ1-1, the CDR3 gives the full variable domain: KAGVTQTPRYLIKTRGQQVTLSCSPISGHRSVSWYQQTPGQGLQFLFEYFSETQRNKGNFPGRFSGRQFSNSRSEMNVSTLELGDSALYLCASSFRGHRNTEAFFGQGTRLTVV.

The V gene is TRBV29-1, the J gene TRBJ2-5, with D tentatively TRBD2 (5 bases). CDR1 and CDR2 from the germline V gene are SQVTM and ANQGSEA. Trimming removed 3 bases at V and 2 bases at J, with 25 bases between. This CDR3 contains 18 residues. Written as DNA, the CDR3 is TGCAGCGTTGATGACCTCCGCAGGACTCAAACTTTACAAGAGACCCAGTACTTC. Translating it yields CSVDDLRRTQTLQETQYF.

This chain joins TRBV5-1 and TRBJ1-2; possibly TRBD1 for D (5 bases). V dropped 4 bases and J dropped 5 bases, with 18 bases sitting between them. CDR1 is SGHRS, CDR2 YFSETQ, per germline. The CDR3 covers 15 residues. Here the CDR3 DNA reads TGCGCCAGCAGCGGGGGTGGAGGGTCCCCTTATGGCTACACCTTC. It specifies CASSGGGGSPYGYTF.

This chain joins TRBV5-6 and TRBJ2-7; D might be TRBD1 (6 bases). The ends were cut back, 3 bases at V and 4 bases at J, with 17 bases in the middle. This CDR3 is 15 amino acids long. Germline assignment: CDR1 SGHDT and CDR2 YYEEEE. The CDR3 sequence: CASSSSGHLIYEQYF. The CDR3 DNA reads TGTGCCAGCAGCTCCTCGGGACATCTGATTTACGAGCAGTACTTC.

The chain joins TRBV28 to TRBJ2-3; 8 bases fit TRBD2. V was clipped by 4 bases and J by 4 bases; unmatched bases: 13. The CDR3 is 17 residues long. Germline CDR1 MDHEN, CDR2 SYDVKM. CDR3 coding DNA: TGTGCCAGCAGTTGGGAGGGGAGCGGGAGAAGGCCAGATACGCAGTATTTT. Translating it yields CASSWEGSGRRPDTQYF.

The CDR3 DNA sequence: TGTGCCAGCAGCTTAGGGGAGCGAAACATTCAGTACTTC. Translating gives CASSLGERNIQYF. The V gene is TRBV7-9, the J gene TRBJ2-4, with a weak D call TRBD2 (5 bases). The CDR3 spans 13 residues. V lost 1 base and J lost 6, with 7 bases in between. The germline CDR1 and CDR2 sequences are SEHNR and FQNEAQ (reference sequence).

V gene TRBV5-1 combines with J gene TRBJ2-7; 9 bases map to TRBD1. CDR1 is SGHRS, CDR2 YFSETQ, per germline. V gave up 3 bases and J gave up 4 bases; unmatched junction bases: 5. The CDR3 is 14 amino acids. The CDR3 loop reads CASSSGQGKYEQYF. The CDR3 bases are TGCGCCAGCAGCTCGGGACAGGGCAAATACGAGCAGTACTTC.

The CDR3 DNA sequence: TGTGCCAGTAGTCCACGACAGGGGTCCACCGGCTACGAGCAGTACTTC. Residues: CASSPRQGSTGYEQYF. The V gene is TRBV19, the J gene TRBJ2-7, with 8 bases aligning to TRBD1. Germline V lookup: CDR1 LNHDA, CDR2 SQIVND (reference sequence). Unmatched junction bases numbered 12, after V lost 5 bases and J lost 3 bases. This CDR3 has 16 residues.

The chain recombines TRBV27 with TRBJ2-7; D gene uncertain. V was shortened by 5 bases and J by 4 bases, with 12 bases between the two germline ends. The CDR3 covers 13 residues. Per the germline V gene, CDR1 is MNHEY and CDR2 is SMNVEV (reference sequence). CDR3 bases: TGTGCCAGCAGTCTTGGGCCCCCTTACGAGCAGTACTTC. It specifies CASSLGPPYEQYF.

The chain uses TRBV28 and TRBJ2-3, with 7 bases identical to TRBD2. CDR1 MDHEN and CDR2 SYDVKM come from the germline V gene. V shed 3 bases and J 0 bases; nucleotides not matched to a gene: 9. The length of the CDR3 is 17 residues. The CDR3 loop is CASSFWASGTSTDTQYF. As DNA, the CDR3 is TGTGCCAGCAGTTTCTGGGCTAGCGGAACTAGCACAGATACGCAGTATTTT.

The chain employs TRBV5-6 and TRBJ2-3, with TRBD2 matching 8 bases. Trimming took 3 bases from V and 1 from J; bases not matched to a gene: 16. The CDR3 sequence is 19 residues long. Per germline, CDR1 SGHDT and CDR2 YYEEEE. CDR3 region: CASSSEGSPASGCTDTQYF. The DNA of the CDR3 is TGTGCCAGCAGCTCCGAAGGGAGTCCGGCTAGCGGGTGCACAGATACGCAGTATTTT.